Below, 30 T cell receptor beta chains from the same sample are listed, as sequenced in a study of cytomegalovirus exposure and HLA in healthy donors. It was with 60 Vbeta and 13 Jbeta primers that the PCR ran. Profiling relied on immunoSEQ multiplex PCR, and the TCRdb table lists in-frame clones only, not all of them. The data show over 150,000 clones, over 75% seen once. Sample: PBMCs. The receptors stem from a woman aged 45-65 years in good health and CMV-seropositive.

The count of this clone is one. The chain employs TRBV5-1 and TRBJ2-7; no reliable D call. Germline values: CDR1 SGHRS, CDR2 YFSETQ. The V gene lost 1 base and the J gene lost 3 bases, with 8 bases spanning the gap. This CDR3 comprises 13 residues. The CDR3 sequence is CASSLRRDYEQYF. CDR3 nucleotides: TGCGCCAGCAGCTTGAGGAGAGACTACGAGCAGTACTTC.

As to this clone: This specimen includes other DNA sequences encoding the same CDR3. DNA of the CDR3: TGTGCCAGCAGCGCCACAGGGAACACTGAAGCTTTCTTT. It codes for CASSATGNTEAFF. This chain connects TRBV9 to TRBJ1-1; D may be TRBD1 (5 bases). Per germline, CDR1 SGDLS and CDR2 YYNGEE. The CDR3 sequence is 13 residues long. The germline V and J ends were trimmed by 3 bases and 1 base, with 7 bases remaining between them.

The J gene is TRBJ2-3, the V gene TRBV29-1, with 9 bases fitting TRBD2. The CDR3 loop spans 15 amino acids. The germline CDR1 and CDR2 sequences are SQVTM and ANQGSEA. V trimming: 4 bases; J trimming: 3 bases; junction bases outside the gene matches: 8. CDR3 in amino acids: CSVVASGTMTDTQYF. The DNA for the CDR3 is TGCAGCGTTGTAGCTAGCGGGACCATGACAGATACGCAGTATTTT.

The rearrangement joins TRBV19 to TRBJ1-6; D perhaps matches TRBD1 (6 bases). The CDR3 has 12 amino acids. CDR1 is LNHDA, CDR2 SQIVND, per germline (reference sequence). V was clipped by 4 bases and J by 11 bases, with 9 bases between them. The CDR3, as DNA: TGTGCCAGTAGTACCGGGACACCACCCCTCCACTTT. The encoded protein is CASSTGTPPLHF.

V gene TRBV7-8 combines with J gene TRBJ2-5; 7 bases fit TRBD1. With the DNA end fitting TRBJ2-7 better, the J assignment may be wrong. Germline V gene sequence: CDR1 SGHVS, CDR2 FQNEAQ. The CDR3 length is 14 residues. This chain's CDR3 is CATTKDRVNYEQYF. The CDR3 DNA is TGTGCCACCACGAAAGACAGGGTCAACTACGAGCAGTACTTC.

V gene TRBV7-2 combines with J gene TRBJ2-3; D not resolved. Trimming took 1 base from V and 0 from J, leaving 11 bases between them. Germline CDR1 and CDR2: SGHTA and FQGNSA. The CDR3 runs to 16 residues. CDR3 DNA: TGTGCCAGCAGCTTAGTTCCAGGTGGTAGCACAGATACGCAGTATTTT. Translating it yields CASSLVPGGSTDTQYF.

This clone was seen just once. The V and J genes are TRBV19 and TRBJ1-1; D is uncertain. Trimming took 3 bases from V and 1 from J, leaving 12 bases between them. CDR1 and CDR2 from the germline V gene are LNHDA and SQIVND (reference sequence). CDR3 length equals 15 residues. In DNA form, the CDR3 reads TGTGCCAGTAGTATTTTCAGCGGTAAGAACACTGAAGCTTTCTTT. This sequence encodes CASSIFSGKNTEAFF.

V gene TRBV5-1 combines with J gene TRBJ2-1, with TRBD2 matching 13 bases. Germline V lookup: CDR1 SGHRS, CDR2 YFSETQ. The CDR3 is made up of 16 amino acids. Unmatched junction bases numbered 6, after V lost 2 bases and J lost 7 bases. In DNA, the CDR3 is TGCGCCAGCAGCTTCAACCCACTAGCGGGAGGGAATGAGCAGTTCTTC. Amino acid sequence: CASSFNPLAGGNEQFF. The entire variable domain, with the rest obtained from reference TRBV5-1 and TRBJ2-1, is as follows: KAGVTQTPRYLIKTRGQQVTLSCSPISGHRSVSWYQQTPGQGLQFLFEYFSETQRNKGNFPGRFSGRQFSNSRSEMNVSTLELGDSALYLCASSFNPLAGGNEQFFGPGTRLTVL.

The DNA for the CDR3 is TGTGCCAGCAGCGCTCGGGGGGGACAGAGTGAAGCTTTCTTT. Translation gives CASSARGGQSEAFF. J is TRBJ1-1 and V is TRBV9; 7 nucleotides match TRBD1. This CDR3 contains 14 residues. Germline trimming cut 3 bases from V and 7 bases from J; bases unmatched to any gene: 9. Germline-derived CDR1 and CDR2 are SGDLS and YYNGEE. The variable domain in full, completed from reference TRBV9 and TRBJ1-1, reads DSGVTQTPKHLITATGQRVTLRCSPRSGDLSVYWYQQSLDQGLQFLIQYYNGEERAKGNILERFSAQQFPDLHSELNLSSLELGDSALYFCASSARGGQSEAFFGQGTRLTVV.

The chain joins TRBV7-2 to TRBJ1-2; D is unresolved. Trimming left V 6 bases short and J 0 bases short, with 8 bases between. The CDR3 spans 13 residues. The V gene's germline CDR1 is SGHTA and CDR2 FQGNSA. This chain's CDR3 is CASSREPNYGYTF. The CDR3 bases are TGTGCCAGCAGTCGGGAACCTAACTATGGCTACACCTTC.

The rearrangement joins TRBV19 to TRBJ2-1; D might be TRBD1 (6 bases). The V and J ends lost 6 bases and 8 bases respectively, with 11 bases between them. This CDR3 contains 12 residues. Germline V gives CDR1 LNHDA, CDR2 SQIVND (reference sequence). This chain's CDR3 is CASRGAWDEQFF. For the CDR3, the DNA is TGTGCCAGTAGGGGGGCCTGGGATGAGCAGTTCTTC.

The chain employs TRBV29-1 and TRBJ2-4, with unresolved D. Germline assignment: CDR1 SQVTM and CDR2 ANQGSEA. The CDR3 has 13 residues. Trimming cost V 6 bases and J 3 bases, with 12 bases left between them. The CDR3 reads CSVLEAGKNIQYF. In DNA, the CDR3 is TGCAGCGTCTTAGAAGCAGGCAAAAACATTCAGTACTTC.

J is TRBJ2-3 and V is TRBV10-3, with D possibly being TRBD1 (6 bases). Germline V gene lookup returns CDR1 ENHRY and CDR2 SYGVKD. The V end lost 5 bases, the J end lost 4 bases, and 22 bases lay between the germline ends. The CDR3 totals 17 residues. Here the CDR3 reads CAISPTRGREGADTQYF. In nucleotides, the CDR3 is TGTGCCATCAGTCCAACCAGGGGCAGGGAAGGGGCAGATACGCAGTATTTT.

The J gene is TRBJ1-2, the V gene TRBV19, with 8 positions matching TRBD1. After removal of 4 bases from V and 4 bases from J, the junction contained 11 bases not matched to a gene. There are 16 residues in the CDR3. Looked up from germline, CDR1 is LNHDA and CDR2 is SQIVND (reference sequence). The CDR3 DNA reads TGTGCCAGTAGTACCCCGGGACAGGTAACCTTCTATGGCTACACCTTC. Its translation is CASSTPGQVTFYGYTF.

This chain uses TRBV28 with TRBJ2-3, with D possibly being TRBD2 (6 bases). This CDR3 has 17 amino acids. Deletions cut 6 bases from V and 0 bases from J, with 19 bases between. Per the germline V gene, CDR1 is MDHEN and CDR2 is SYDVKM. This chain's CDR3 is CASSPMRWRESTDTQYF. CDR3 in DNA: TGTGCCAGCAGCCCGATGAGGTGGCGGGAAAGCACAGATACGCAGTATTTT.

This chain joins TRBV28 and TRBJ2-3; 10 positions match TRBD2. The germline V gene has CDR1 MDHEN and CDR2 SYDVKM. This CDR3 region has 16 residues. V was clipped by 6 bases and J by 9 bases; unmatched bases: 15. CDR3 sequence (DNA): TGTGCCAGCAGCCCCCAGACTAGCGGGTCCCCCACAACGCAGTATTTT. This sequence encodes CASSPQTSGSPTTQYF.

The CDR3 spells CASSRLAGHNEQFF. The DNA for the CDR3 is TGCGCCAGCTCCCGACTAGCGGGACACAATGAGCAGTTCTTC. The rearrangement joins TRBV5-1 to TRBJ2-1; 11 positions match TRBD2. Germline lookup yields CDR1 SGHRS and CDR2 YFSETQ. The CDR3 is 14 residues long. V lost 7 bases and J lost 5; bases outside the gene matches: 5.

This clone appeared a few times. The chain employs TRBV5-6 and TRBJ2-1; TRBD2 is a possible D gene (6 bases). Trimming pared 0 bases from V and 6 bases from J, leaving 13 bases between. The V gene's germline CDR1 is SGHDT and CDR2 YYEEEE. The CDR3 runs to 15 residues. CDR3 nucleotides: TGTGCCAGCAGCTTGGCGGGGGTTCCGATCAATGAGCAGTTCTTC. Its protein is CASSLAGVPINEQFF.

This chain's CDR3 is CASSLDREGRDDLYEQYF. The DNA of the CDR3 is TGTGCCAGCAGCTTAGACAGGGAGGGCCGAGATGACCTCTACGAGCAGTACTTC. The chain employs TRBV7-8 and TRBJ2-7, with D possibly matching TRBD2 (7 bases). The CDR3 covers 18 residues. The V gene's germline CDR1 is SGHVS and CDR2 FQNEAQ. V was pared by 1 base and J by 3 bases, with 22 bases between. Combining the CDR3 with reference TRBV7-8 and TRBJ2-7 gives the whole variable domain GAGVSQSPRYKVAKRGQDVALRCDPISGHVSLFWYQQALGQGPEFLTYFQNEAQLDKSGLPSDRFFAERPEGSVSTLKIQRTQQEDSAVYLCASSLDREGRDDLYEQYFGPGTRLTVT.

The chain recombines TRBV27 with TRBJ1-2, with D tentatively TRBD1 (5 bases). The V end lost 5 bases, the J end lost 3 bases, and 19 bases lay between the germline ends. The CDR3 has 16 amino acids. Germline CDR1 reads MNHEY; CDR2 reads SMNVEV (reference sequence). In DNA, the CDR3 is TGTGCCAGCAGTCCGTCTCTCGCCGGGACTCACTATGGCTACACCTTC. Amino acid sequence: CASSPSLAGTHYGYTF.

V is TRBV7-9 and J is TRBJ2-3; 11 nucleotides line up with TRBD2. V gave up 5 bases and J gave up 2 bases; unmatched junction bases: 3. The length of the CDR3 is 15 residues. Looked up from germline, CDR1 is SEHNR and CDR2 is FQNEAQ (reference sequence). DNA of the CDR3: TGTGCCAGCAGCCCGGGACTAGCGGACACAGATACGCAGTATTTT. It yields the protein CASSPGLADTDTQYF.

The rearrangement uses TRBV18 and TRBJ2-7, with D possibly matching TRBD2 (6 bases). Germline CDR1 is KGHSH and CDR2 is LQKENI. The V and J ends lost 3 bases and 2 bases respectively, with 17 bases between them. This CDR3 is 16 amino acids long. The CDR3 DNA reads as TGTGCCAGCTCACCCCCGGGACTTCGTGGAGCCTACGAGCAGTACTTC. The encoded protein is CASSPPGLRGAYEQYF.

V gene TRBV28 combines with J gene TRBJ2-7, with TRBD1 matching 7 bases. CDR1 is MDHEN, CDR2 SYDVKM, per germline. CDR3 length: 13 residues. J gave up 2 bases and V 10 bases, and 8 bases lay outside the gene matches. The CDR3 reads CANWTGRTYEQYF. The CDR3 nucleotides read TGTGCCAACTGGACAGGCCGTACCTACGAGCAGTACTTC.

This clone was counted only a few times. The V and J genes are TRBV28 and TRBJ1-2; D is undetermined. Germline values: CDR1 MDHEN, CDR2 SYDVKM. Trimming took 1 base from V and 5 from J, leaving 11 bases between them. The CDR3 spans 14 residues. As DNA, the CDR3 is TGTGCCAGCAGTTTATCTATTTTCAAATATGGCTACACCTTC. This gives the protein CASSLSIFKYGYTF.

The chain's CDR3 is CASSFDRAFYGYTF. For the CDR3, the DNA is TGCGCCAGCAGCTTCGACAGGGCGTTCTATGGCTACACCTTC. The chain carries TRBV5-1 and TRBJ1-2; 7 bases map to TRBD1. The germline gives CDR1 SGHRS, CDR2 YFSETQ. The CDR3 sequence is 14 residues long. V lost 2 bases, J lost 4 bases, and 5 bases stayed unmatched. Full variable domain (rest looked up from reference TRBV5-1 and TRBJ1-2): KAGVTQTPRYLIKTRGQQVTLSCSPISGHRSVSWYQQTPGQGLQFLFEYFSETQRNKGNFPGRFSGRQFSNSRSEMNVSTLELGDSALYLCASSFDRAFYGYTFGSGTRLTVV.

This sequence joins TRBV5-4 and TRBJ1-1, with D unclear. The ends were cut back, 0 bases at V and 3 bases at J, with 9 bases in the middle. CDR1 is SGHNT, CDR2 YYREEE, per germline (reference sequence). CDR3 length: 14 residues. The CDR3 DNA follows: TGTGCCAGCAGCTTGGGAGGGAAGTACACTGAAGCTTTCTTT. Its translation is CASSLGGKYTEAFF.

The chain has TRBV5-1 and TRBJ2-3; 10 bases are shared with TRBD2. Germline V gene sequence: CDR1 SGHRS, CDR2 YFSETQ. Losses at the gene ends were 3 bases for V and 1 base for J; bases not matched to a gene: 8. The CDR3 has 17 residues. The CDR3: CASSSTLGTSGTDTQYF. The CDR3, as DNA: TGCGCCAGCAGCTCCACACTCGGGACTAGCGGCACAGATACGCAGTATTTT.

The V call is TRBV25-1, the J call TRBJ2-7; 8 positions agree with TRBD2. CDR1 is MGHDK, CDR2 SYGVNS, per germline. The trim removed 5 bases at V and 5 bases at J, leaving 20 bases unmatched. There are 18 residues in the CDR3. The CDR3 sequence: CASSFLQVEREFLDEQYF. The CDR3 DNA is TGTGCCAGCAGTTTTTTACAGGTCGAGCGGGAGTTCCTCGACGAGCAGTACTTC.

This rearrangement joins TRBV5-1 to TRBJ1-2; D unresolved. CDR3 size: 13 residues. Germline-derived CDR1 and CDR2 are SGHRS and YFSETQ. The V gene lost 2 bases and the J gene lost 4 bases, with 9 bases spanning the gap. The CDR3 sequence is CASSLSGIYGYTF. Here the CDR3 DNA reads TGCGCCAGCAGCTTAAGCGGGATCTATGGCTACACCTTC. Drawing the rest from reference TRBV5-1 and TRBJ1-2, the complete variable domain is KAGVTQTPRYLIKTRGQQVTLSCSPISGHRSVSWYQQTPGQGLQFLFEYFSETQRNKGNFPGRFSGRQFSNSRSEMNVSTLELGDSALYLCASSLSGIYGYTFGSGTRLTVV.

The V call is TRBV28, the J call TRBJ1-5; D is undetermined. The CDR3 is made up of 13 amino acids. With 3 bases removed from V and 7 bases from J, the gap between germline ends came to 10 bases. From germline, CDR1 is MDHEN and CDR2 SYDVKM. The chain's CDR3 is CASSFIREQPQHF. DNA of the CDR3: TGTGCCAGCAGTTTTATTCGGGAACAGCCCCAGCATTTT. The variable domain in full, completed from reference TRBV28 and TRBJ1-5, reads DVKVTQSSRYLVKRTGEKVFLECVQDMDHENMFWYRQDPGLGLRLIYFSYDVKMKEKGDIPEGYSVSREKKERFSLILESASTNQTSMYLCASSFIREQPQHFGDGTRLSIL.